This T cell receptor beta chain was captured by sequencing in a study of spatial heterogeneity in lung cancer. Study-wide points: Tumor mutation counts were tracked by expanded intratumoral alpha and beta TCR counts.

Using its own MiXCR run on the 5' RACE reads, TCRdb lists one record per CDR3 protein. The table shows 4,000 to 6,000 distinct CDR3 sequences, with more than 7.5% occurring only once. Time point reported: sample taken at primary tumor resection. Trimming pared 7 bases from V and 4 bases from J, leaving 11 bases between. CDR3 length: 13 residues. From germline, CDR1 is WSHSY and CDR2 SAAADI. This clonotype was detected many times. No antigen is known for it. The sequencing used lung tumor tissue, collected at surgery. This clonotype was sampled from a female donor with early-stage non-small cell lung cancer. The rearrangement joins TRBV10-2 to TRBJ1-5; the D gene is possibly TRBD1 (6 bases). CDR3: CASIGQINQPQHF. CDR3 bases: TGCGCCAGCATTGGACAGATAAATCAGCCCCAGCATTTT.